This TCR beta chain was captured in a study of T-cell memory formation after mild COVID-19. A note on this clonotype: Antigen unknown.

The CDR3 length is 18 residues. Trimming stripped 0 bases from V and 2 bases from J, with 23 bases between. CDR1 and CDR2 (germline): SQVTM, ANQGSEA. Study-level findings and limits: The pre-infection memory compartment contained some responding clones, suggesting cross-reactive memory joined.

Libraries for TCRalpha and TCRbeta carried sample barcodes and unique molecular identifiers via 5'RACE. TCRdb reanalysed the 5' RACE reads using MiXCR and keeps one entry per CDR3 protein. The sample holds about 450,000 distinct CDR3 sequences, about a quarter seen once. The sample taken for sequencing was PBMCs or a T cell subset sorted from them (not recorded which). The J gene is TRBJ2-7, the V gene TRBV29-1; D gene ambiguous. The sequence was collected from an adult woman who had mild COVID-19 (a few samples of this study predate the infection). Cell type and time point are not known. CDR3: CSVEDQVGDNDWTYEQYF. The CDR3 nucleotides read TGCAGCGTTGAAGATCAGGTTGGAGATAATGACTGGACCTACGAGCAGTACTTC.